This T cell receptor beta chain comes out of a study of blood T cells in healthy people across ages. General study points: Per million T cells, TCR beta diversity dropped roughly linearly as age increased.

The CDR3 spans 15 residues. Trimming cost V 0 bases and J 3 bases; bases outside gene matches: 3. Looked up from germline, CDR1 is DFQATT and CDR2 is SNEGSKA (reference sequence). Then a second PCR, running roughly 6 to 11 cycles, was carried out with a sample-barcoded 5' primer and a J-beta primer mix. TCRdb independently ran MiXCR on the 5' RACE reads; one entry per CDR3 protein. The sample carries 800,000 to 950,000 distinct CDR3 sequences, under 50% recorded once. In terms of origin and age, donors were healthy Caucasian individuals from Russia aged roughly 6 to 95. Staff drew around 10 milliliters of peripheral blood from each donor. Worth noting for this clonotype: Its antigen is currently unknown.

The receptor's source is a man aged 25 to 40 in good health. The V and J genes are TRBV20-1 and TRBJ1-1; 11 bases line up with TRBD1. What was sequenced was blood. The chain's CDR3 is CSAREWDRGDTEAFF. The CDR3 DNA sequence: TGCAGTGCTAGAGAGTGGGACAGGGGGGACACTGAAGCTTTCTTT.